The clone carrying this T cell receptor (beta chain) was observed a few times. The antigen remains unidentified. Treatment of the sample: roughly 10-day PBMC culture with coronavirus spike peptide pools or control peptides (ViraFEST assay). The data originate from a study of vaccination and CD4 T cells after COVID-19. Study-level background: A positive SARS-CoV-2 nasal swab PCR result was recorded for each convalescent patient; about 9 were mild and one severe.

Scientists ran DNA taken from cultured CD4+ T cells through the Oncomine TCR Beta short-read assay for sequencing. TCRdb analysed the PCR reads with MiXCR anew, one entry per CDR3 protein. Counted here are 10,000 to 13,000 distinct CDR3 sequences, roughly 31% occurring once; the ten biggest clones make up 7.5% to 9.5%. This CDR3 is built from 14 residues. Germline V gives CDR1 SEHNR, CDR2 FQNEAQ (reference sequence). The germline V and J ends were trimmed by 1 base and 4 bases, with 11 bases remaining between them. The TCR sequence derives from a human donor who had recovered from COVID-19. J is TRBJ2-7 and V is TRBV7-9; possible D gene TRBD2, 5 bases. The sample taken for sequencing was CD4+ T cells from blood, cultured in vitro. CDR3 bases: TGTGCCAGCAGCTTAGGCGGGTCGGGATACGAGCAGTACTTC. Translation gives CASSLGGSGYEQYF.